This T cell receptor beta chain was captured by sequencing in a study of CD8 T cells in Susac syndrome. Study-wide context: Susac syndrome patients were untreated, on corticosteroids with some adding intravenous immunoglobulin, or on intravenous immunoglobulin only. Overall study results and limits: The study recognized that the number of individuals in its TCR sequencing and HLA analysis was relatively small.

Patients with Susac syndrome met diagnostic criteria that were recently defined for definite or probable disease. Details on this clonotype: Its target is not known.

The CDR3 totals 16 residues. Germline trimming cut 4 bases from V and 3 bases from J; bases unmatched to any gene: 4. Per the germline V gene, CDR1 is SGHDT and CDR2 is YYEEEE. With random hexamers, roughly 0.5 to 1 ug RNA was reverse transcribed. TCRdb reprocessed the immunoSEQ multiplex PCR reads via MiXCR and lists one record per CDR3 protein. Here the sample spans more than 85,000 distinct CDR3 sequences, roughly 94% being singletons. Sequenced: CD4+ T cells from PBMCs. This receptor was taken from a human donor with Susac syndrome. The chain combines TRBV5-6 with TRBJ2-2; 12 bases match TRBD1. Here the CDR3 DNA reads TGTGCCAGCAGCACCGGGACAGGGGGCGACACCGGGGAGCTGTTTTTT. Protein product: CASSTGTGGDTGELFF. Using reference TRBV5-6 and TRBJ2-2 for the parts outside the CDR3, the full variable domain is DAGVTQSPTHLIKTRGQQVTLRCSPKSGHDTVSWYQQALGQGPQFIFQYYEEEERQRGNFPDRFSGHQFPNYSSELNVNALLLGDSALYLCASSTGTGGDTGELFFGEGSRLTVL.